The sample holds many counts of the clone carrying this T cell receptor beta chain. Antigen specificity is unknown. This entry belongs to a study of T cells in Graves' hyperthyroidism and ophthalmopathy. General study points: Before onset, by a median of approximately 6.8 months, the model predicted ophthalmopathy. Most clonotypes expanded in thyroid above 0.001 were likewise present in blood.

RNA transcripts yielded amplified TCR beta CDR3 regions. First-round RT-PCR of the TCR CDR3 relied on the HTBI primer set. TCRdb fed the multiplex PCR reads into MiXCR, producing one record per CDR3 protein. This table holds 500,000 to 800,000 distinct CDR3 sequences, about 14% found once. Germline lookup yields CDR1 SEHNR and CDR2 FQNEAQ (reference sequence). CDR3 length: 16 residues. Trimming shortened V by 2 bases and J by 5 bases, and 18 bases separated the two germline ends. Uncontrolled infection, other autoimmune disease, pregnancy or lactation led to exclusion. Orbital computed tomography, thyroid ultrasound, serum thyroxine and TRAb, and clinical symptoms together informed the diagnoses.

The TCR was taken from a woman in her 50s with Graves' ophthalmopathy. Material for sequencing was blood. The chain recombines TRBV7-9 with TRBJ2-5, with D tentatively TRBD1 or TRBD2 (5 bases each). The CDR3 region is CASSLRLAGRMETQYF. CDR3 DNA: TGTGCCAGCAGCTTACGTCTTGCAGGGAGAATGGAGACCCAGTACTTC.